The clone carrying this T cell receptor (beta chain) showed up just a few times. CDR3 size: 15 residues. Germline V CDR1 and CDR2: SQVTM, ANQGSEA. V lost 5 bases, J lost 5 bases, and 8 bases stayed unmatched. The data derive from a study of CD8 T cells in ankylosing spondylitis. MiXCR, run by TCRdb on the 5' RACE reads, gives a single entry per CDR3 protein. The sample holds some 240,000 distinct CDR3 sequences; roughly 18% are singletons and the top ten take less than 35%. The chain recombines TRBV29-1 with TRBJ2-3; TRBD2 matches 12 bases. This receptor was taken from a male donor with ankylosing spondylitis or in good health (not recorded which). What was sequenced was blood, either unsorted or a sorted T cell fraction (not recorded which). The CDR3 DNA reads TGCAGCGTTCTCGGACTAGCGGGACGTGGAGATACGCAGTATTTT. It yields the protein CSVLGLAGRGDTQYF.